This TCR beta chain was sequenced for a study of T cell responses to AZD1222 COVID-19 vaccine. On the study more broadly: The analysis combined second doses at about 4 or about 12 weeks. Study-wide results and limits: Spike-specific TCR breadth and depth grew following two AZD1222 doses. Just a handful of AZD1222 recipients were seropositive at baseline.

Method: immunoSEQ multiplex PCR; TCRdb's copy keeps in-frame clones and lacks some. The sample has under 200,000 clones; just over 90% are singletons. With regard to this clone: No antigen is known for it.

The CDR3 runs 15 residues. The trim removed 9 bases at V and 7 bases at J, leaving 11 bases unmatched. Germline loops: CDR1 SNHLY, CDR2 FYNNEI. The source is an adult in good health. This material consisted of peripheral blood, taken on day 0 of AZD1222 vaccination. The chain employs TRBV2 and TRBJ2-1; 11 nucleotides line up with TRBD2. In DNA form, the CDR3 reads TGTGCCAGTACCTCACTAGCGGGAGTGCCGAATGAGCAGTTCTTC. Its translation: CASTSLAGVPNEQFF.